These T cell receptor beta chains were read from a single sample in a study of blood T cell repertoires in COVID-19. The repertoire was sequenced with immunoSEQ multiplex PCR; TCRdb's copy has only in-frame clones and lacks some. The sample lists hundreds of thousands of clones; roughly 90% were seen once. Sequencing was carried out using PBMCs or T cells enriched from blood (not recorded which). These receptors originate from a woman in her thirties or forties with acute COVID-19. Each CDR3 is given without its conserved first and last residue. The D gene is left open where the match is weak.

v_call: TRBV30; j_call: TRBJ2-1; d_call: TRBD2; cdr3_aa: AWRERGYNEQF
v_call: TRBV6-5; j_call: TRBJ1-6; d_call: NA; cdr3_aa: ASSYSVGRPLH
v_call: TRBV2; j_call: TRBJ1-6; d_call: NA; cdr3_aa: ASEEGSSSYNSPLH
v_call: TRBV7-9; j_call: TRBJ1-1; d_call: TRBD1; cdr3_aa: ASSFLDRGDTEAF
v_call: TRBV3-1/TRBV3-2; j_call: TRBJ1-2; d_call: NA; cdr3_aa: ASSQSRRARGYT
v_call: TRBV10-3; j_call: TRBJ1-1; d_call: TRBD1; cdr3_aa: AIRMGQGGLNTEAF
v_call: TRBV15; j_call: TRBJ1-5; d_call: NA; cdr3_aa: ATSRAGVQGREQPQH
v_call: TRBV11-3; j_call: TRBJ2-7; d_call: NA; cdr3_aa: ASSYSPGYEQY
v_call: TRBV6-5; j_call: TRBJ2-5; d_call: TRBD2; cdr3_aa: ASISGAEETQY
v_call: TRBV30; j_call: TRBJ2-5; d_call: TRBD1; cdr3_aa: AWSTGTAYQETQY
v_call: TRBV30; j_call: TRBJ2-3; d_call: NA; cdr3_aa: AWSVQGPYTDTQY
v_call: TRBV5-4; j_call: TRBJ2-3; d_call: TRBD2; cdr3_aa: ASSLVQLAGHTDTQY
v_call: TRBV5-1; j_call: TRBJ2-1; d_call: TRBD2; cdr3_aa: ASSPAGTSGGAVNNEQF
v_call: TRBV4-2; j_call: TRBJ2-5; d_call: NA; cdr3_aa: ASSQDLQTQY
v_call: TRBV5-1; j_call: TRBJ2-5; d_call: TRBD1; cdr3_aa: ASSLSTGRAETQY
v_call: TRBV7-2; j_call: TRBJ1-1; d_call: NA; cdr3_aa: ASSLGGGGAEAF